A single T cell receptor beta chain is shown here with its context. Its cognate antigen is unknown. The data stem from a study of shared clonotypes between healthy human individuals. Findings and caveats of the study: Of the naive CD4 clonotypes, around 4.9% were shared across several donors.

Using immunoSEQ multiplex PCR, the repertoire was profiled, and TCRdb retains in-frame clones only, with some absent. The top ten clones hold 1% to 1.5% of a sample with about 1,800,000 clones, about 95% of them seen once. CD45RO negativity and positive selection for CCR7 defined naive CD8 cells, a population that excluded terminally differentiated effector memory CD45RA+ cells. The V gene end was trimmed by 4 bases and the J gene end by 8 bases; junction bases not matched to a gene: 11. This CDR3 has 15 residues. Germline loops: CDR1 MNHEY, CDR2 SVGAGI. The rearrangement uses TRBV6-5 and TRBJ2-1; 7 bases fit TRBD2. The TCR sequence derives from a man younger than 35 in good health. Material for sequencing was naive CD8+ T cells sorted from blood. The CDR3 is CASSSGGEGRDEQFF. The DNA of the CDR3 is TGTGCCAGCAGTTCAGGCGGGGAGGGCCGGGATGAGCAGTTCTTC.